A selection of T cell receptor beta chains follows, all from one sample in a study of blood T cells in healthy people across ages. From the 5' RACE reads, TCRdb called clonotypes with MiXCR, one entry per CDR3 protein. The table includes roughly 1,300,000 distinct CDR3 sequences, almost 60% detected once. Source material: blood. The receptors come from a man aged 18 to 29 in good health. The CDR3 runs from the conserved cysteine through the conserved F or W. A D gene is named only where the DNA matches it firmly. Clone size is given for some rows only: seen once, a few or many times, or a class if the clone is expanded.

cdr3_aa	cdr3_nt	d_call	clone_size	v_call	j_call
CASAELFRTRSMTEAFF	TGTGCCAGCGCTGAACTCTTTAGGACGCGGTCAATGACTGAAGCTTTCTTT	.	.	TRBV6-1	TRBJ1-1
CASSHRRFTEAFF	TGCGCCAGCAGCCATCGTAGGTTCACTGAAGCTTTCTTT	.	.	TRBV5-1	TRBJ1-1
CSEIYGYTF	TGCAGTGAGATCTATGGCTACACCTTC	.	.	TRBV20-1	TRBJ1-2
CASSLSISDTQYF	TGTGCCAGCAGCTTATCGATCTCAGATACGCAGTATTTT	.	.	TRBV27	TRBJ2-3
CASSETGQTNYGYTF	TGTGCCAGCAGTGAGACGGGACAGACTAACTATGGCTACACCTTC	TRBD1	.	TRBV28	TRBJ1-2
CASSSSRMGSETQYF	TGTGCCAGCAGCTCCAGCAGGATGGGGTCAGAGACCCAGTACTTC	.	.	TRBV11-2	TRBJ2-5
CASSPGDNEQFF	TGTGCCAGCAGCCCCGGGGACAATGAGCAGTTCTTC	.	few	TRBV28	TRBJ2-1
CASSTGLAGYTF	TGTGCCAGCAGTACAGGGTTGGCTGGCTACACCTTC	.	.	TRBV27	TRBJ1-2
CASSLAPSGRALYEQYF	TGTGCCAGCAGCTTGGCGCCTAGCGGGAGGGCCCTCTACGAGCAGTACTTC	TRBD2	.	TRBV5-6	TRBJ2-7
CASSQDQGWSHGYTF	TGTGCCAGCAGCCAAGATCAGGGGTGGTCTCATGGCTACACCTTC	.	.	TRBV3-1	TRBJ1-2
CATSRDWTLLAKNIQYF	TGTGCCACCAGCAGAGATTGGACATTACTAGCCAAAAACATTCAGTACTTC	.	.	TRBV15	TRBJ2-4
CAISDSGEQYF	TGTGCCATCAGTGATTCTGGCGAGCAGTACTTC	.	few	TRBV10-3	TRBJ2-7
CASSYGITYEQYF	TGTGCCAGCAGTTACGGCATTACCTACGAGCAGTACTTC	.	.	TRBV6-2/TRBV6-3	TRBJ2-7
CSARPGQLAKNIQYF	TGCAGTGCTAGACCTGGACAGCTAGCCAAAAACATTCAGTACTTC	.	few	TRBV20-1	TRBJ2-4
CASSISDIRNNSPLHF	TGTGCCAGCAGTATTTCGGACATACGGAATAATTCACCCCTCCACTTT	.	.	TRBV6-1	TRBJ1-6
CSVVDVSYNEQFF	TGCAGCGTTGTAGATGTGTCTTACAATGAGCAGTTCTTC	.	.	TRBV29-1	TRBJ2-1
CASSLGGEKHGYTF	TGTGCCAGCAGCTTAGGCGGGGAAAAGCATGGCTACACCTTC	.	once	TRBV11-2	TRBJ1-2
CASSAGGGGITDTQYF	TGTGCCAGCAGCGCTGGAGGAGGGGGGATCACAGATACGCAGTATTTT	.	once	TRBV2	TRBJ2-3
CASSQLGACEAFF	TGCGCCAGCAGCCAACTCGGCGCCTGCGAAGCTTTCTTT	.	.	TRBV4-1	TRBJ1-1
CASSLERPPGMEQYF	TGTGCCAGCAGCTTAGAACGGCCCCCAGGGATGGAGCAGTACTTC	.	.	TRBV7-2	TRBJ2-5
CASSQNRDRSEQYF	TGCGCCAGCAGCCAAAACCGGGACAGGAGCGAGCAGTACTTC	TRBD1	.	TRBV4-3	TRBJ2-7
CASSFKTTHETQYF	TGTGCCAGCAGTTTCAAGACAACGCACGAGACCCAGTACTTC	.	many	TRBV12-3/TRBV12-4	TRBJ2-5
CASSYSQVLSYEQYF	TGTGCCAGCAGTTACTCGCAGGTTCTCTCCTACGAGCAGTACTTC	.	few	TRBV6-5	TRBJ2-7
CASSVQAGPDTQYF	TGCGCCAGCAGCGTTCAAGCAGGACCAGATACGCAGTATTTT	.	.	TRBV4-1	TRBJ2-3
CASKAAGGYGYTF	TGTGCCAGCAAGGCGGCGGGAGGCTATGGCTACACCTTC	.	.	TRBV25-1	TRBJ1-2
CASSLMLAGSVDEQFF	TGTGCCAGCAGCTTAATGCTAGCGGGCAGCGTTGATGAGCAGTTCTTC	TRBD2	once	TRBV7-2	TRBJ2-1